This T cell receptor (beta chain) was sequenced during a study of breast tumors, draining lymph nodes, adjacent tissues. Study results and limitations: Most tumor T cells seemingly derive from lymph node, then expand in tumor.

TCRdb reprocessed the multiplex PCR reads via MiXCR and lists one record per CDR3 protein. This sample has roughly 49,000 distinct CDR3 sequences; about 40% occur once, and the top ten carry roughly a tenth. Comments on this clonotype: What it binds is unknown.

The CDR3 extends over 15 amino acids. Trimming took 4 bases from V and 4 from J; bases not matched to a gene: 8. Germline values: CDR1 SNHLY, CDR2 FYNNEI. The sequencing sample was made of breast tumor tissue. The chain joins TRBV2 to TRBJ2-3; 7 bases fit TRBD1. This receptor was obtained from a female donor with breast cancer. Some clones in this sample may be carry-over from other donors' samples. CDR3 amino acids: CASSVGQVGPDTQYF. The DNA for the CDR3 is TGTGCCAGCAGTGTTGGACAGGTGGGTCCAGATACGCAGTATTTT.